This TCR beta chain originates from a study of patients and donors after allogeneic stem cell transplantation (dated by TCRdb to about 2020). As for this clonotype: Its antigen remains unidentified. Base quality data are lacking; no much larger clone is found one base away.

The library was prepared using RT-PCR. Instrument used: NextSeq 550. TCRdb trimmed the raw reads at Q25, called clones with MiXCR and kept productive beta chains. Identical CDR3 protein sequences are pooled into one entry, listed with their most common genes and DNA. Across this sample there are 9,500 to 15,000 distinct CDR3 sequences, with approximately 26% seen only once. The ten largest clones take up about 51% of the sample. Trimming removed 2 bases from V and 9 bases from J; the gene matches leave 10 bases unexplained. From its cysteine to its phenylalanine, the CDR3 spans 15 amino acids. Only the CDR3 portion is preserved as DNA: 45 bases, with reading frame beginning at the first base. Looking up the germline V gene yields CDR1 SGHRS and CDR2 YFSETQ.

This clonotype was sampled from a human donor who was either an allogeneic HSCT recipient or a stem cell or donor lymphocyte infusion donor (not recorded which). It is not recorded whose cells these are; they may come from a transplant donor. Sample: blood, either unsorted or a sorted T cell fraction (not recorded which). The chain was built from TRBV5-1 and TRBJ2-1; 8 bases in the middle match TRBD1. The nucleotide sequence is TGCGCCAGCAGCTTAGGGACAGGACTCCCCACTGAGCAGTTCTTC. Translated, it reads CASSLGTGLPTEQFF.